This T cell receptor beta chain derives from a study of T cell responses to AZD1222 COVID-19 vaccine (dated by TCRdb to the early 2020s). With respect to the entire study: Because spike-specific TCR depth and breadth did not differ between the two schedules, AZD1222 recipients who got a second dose at roughly 4 weeks were pooled with those who got a second dose at roughly 12 weeks. TCR sequencing covered some 250 trial participants: 200 to 220 given two doses of AZD1222 and approximately 25 given two doses of MenACWY control vaccine. Trial participants were enrolled into age subgroups of 18-55, 56-69 and 70-plus years, which contained 148, 28 and 57 TCR-sequenced participants, respectively. General conclusions and limits of the study: Conclusions about previously exposed vaccinees are limited, since just five to seven AZD1222 recipients were seropositive for SARS-CoV-2 at baseline. After two AZD1222 doses, both the breadth and the depth of spike-specific TCRs were significantly higher than at day 0 and than in MenACWY recipients. Most participants were white British and females outnumbered males, and the authors suggested that clonal diversity may have been underestimated. Because no samples from the day 14 peak response were available, repertoires could be characterized only after the peak T cell response. In the small 56-69-year group, the increase in depth fell short of significance, most likely because of low power. The vaccine-associated CD4 TCRs covered the entire spike protein, and the dominant responses fell in regions 160-218 and 743-854. Epitopes outside the regions mutated in the B.1.351 and B.1.1.7 variants were reportedly recognized by nearly half of the unique spike-specific TCRs.

The time point label for this specimen denotes: baseline before first vaccination. Vaccinee samples came from UK trials COV001 and COV002, including a single-blind randomized controlled phase 2/3 trial of AZD1222 (ChAdOx1 nCoV-19) in healthy adults. For TCRbeta chain sequencing, PBMC samples from trial participants were taken at day 0 and at day 28 after the second dose. From cysteine to phenylalanine, the CDR3 is 16 amino acids long. Kept here is only the CDR3 DNA, which spans 48 bases and is read in frame from base 1. Relative to germline, V is 3 bases shorter and J is 0 bases shorter, with 9 bases between their ends. CDR1 and CDR2 were assigned from the germline V gene as SGHAT and FQNNGV. Note on this clone: Its antigen is currently not known. No clone much larger than this one lies a single base away; base qualities are absent.

The CDR3 regions of human TCRbeta chains were analyzed by immunosequencing. The study's processing was this. Repertoire TCRs were matched against a reference library of SARS-CoV-2-specific TCRs generated with the MIRA antigen-specificity platform. Breadth was defined as the fraction of unique TCRs that were SARS-CoV-2-associated. Depth was defined as the fraction of total T cells that were SARS-CoV-2-associated. Using the MIRA data, each spike-specific TCR was mapped to the spike region that the TCR reacts to and placed in a CD4 or CD8 class. Log10-transformed breadth and depth values were compared by one-way ANOVA with Sidak's multiple comparisons tests. TCRdb took over this immuneACCESS table, retaining in-frame rearrangements with V and J assigned. Such tables are incomplete; in checked studies, under half of the missing clones stem from an unresolved V gene, and the remainder is unexplained. V and J calls and clone size are those listed in that table; D and trimming were worked out from the DNA. Within this sample are about 130,000 clones, with around 90% of them counted one time only. The ten biggest clones cover under 5% of the sample.

This clonotype was sampled from an adult in good health. The sample here was peripheral blood, taken on day 0 of AZD1222 vaccination. This chain joins TRBV11-2 to TRBJ2-6, with the D segment identity uncertain. The sequenced DNA: TGTGCCAGCAGCTTCGGACCTAACTCTGGGGCCAACGTCCTGACTTTC. This encodes CASSFGPNSGANVLTF.